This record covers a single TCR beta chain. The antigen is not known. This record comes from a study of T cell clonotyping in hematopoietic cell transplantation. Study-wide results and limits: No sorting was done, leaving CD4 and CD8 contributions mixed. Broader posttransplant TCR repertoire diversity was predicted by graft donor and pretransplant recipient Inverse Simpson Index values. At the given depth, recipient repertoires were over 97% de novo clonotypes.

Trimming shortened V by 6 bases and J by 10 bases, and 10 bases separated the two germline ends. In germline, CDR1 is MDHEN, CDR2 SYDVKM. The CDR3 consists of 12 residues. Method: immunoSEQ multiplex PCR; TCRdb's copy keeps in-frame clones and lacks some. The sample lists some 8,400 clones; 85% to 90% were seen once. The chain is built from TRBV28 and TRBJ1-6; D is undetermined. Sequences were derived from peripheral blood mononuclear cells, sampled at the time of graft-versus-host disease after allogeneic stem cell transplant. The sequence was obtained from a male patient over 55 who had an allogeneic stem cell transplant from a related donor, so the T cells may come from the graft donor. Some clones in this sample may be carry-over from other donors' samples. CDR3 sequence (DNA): TGTGCCAGCAGCGTGAGGAACTCACCCCTCCACTTT. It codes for CASSVRNSPLHF.